The next 27 T cell receptor beta chains were all read from a single sample in a study of blood T cell repertoires in COVID-19. Profiled with immunoSEQ multiplex PCR; TCRdb holds only in-frame clones, not every one. The sample yields approximately 150,000 clones, about 86% seen once. The sequenced sample consisted of peripheral blood. These receptors were obtained from an older woman with acute or convalescent COVID-19.

The chain combines TRBV30 with TRBJ1-6, with 7 bases matching TRBD1. This CDR3 is built from 17 residues. Germline V CDR1 and CDR2: GTSNPN, SVGIG (reference sequence). Unmatched junction bases numbered 10, after V lost 5 bases and J lost 0 bases. CDR3 loop: CAWVPGTASSYNSPLHF. CDR3 nucleotides: TGTGCCTGGGTCCCCGGGACAGCTAGCTCCTATAATTCACCCCTCCACTTT.

V usage is TRBV28 and J usage is TRBJ1-3, with a tentative D call TRBD1 (6 bases). Germline CDR1 reads MDHEN; CDR2 reads SYDVKM. The CDR3 is 15 amino acids. V was trimmed by 6 bases and J by 2 bases, leaving 14 bases between them. The CDR3 here is CASRNQGSAGNTIYF. CDR3 sequence (DNA): TGTGCCAGCAGGAACCAGGGGTCTGCTGGAAACACCATATATTTT.

V and J are TRBV5-8 and TRBJ1-5; D call uncertain. The CDR3 has 13 residues. Per germline, CDR1 SGHTS and CDR2 YDEGEE. V was trimmed by 4 bases and J by 3 bases, leaving 8 bases between them. This CDR3 is CASSREHNQPQHF. CDR3 DNA sequence: TGTGCCAGCAGCCGGGAGCACAATCAGCCCCAGCATTTT. The variable domain in full, completed from reference TRBV5-8 and TRBJ1-5, reads EAGVTQSPTHLIKTRGQQATLRCSPISGHTSVYWYQQALGLGLQFLLWYDEGEERNRGNFPPRFSGRQFPNYSSELNVNALELEDSALYLCASSREHNQPQHFGDGTRLSIL.

J is TRBJ1-2 and V is TRBV7-2, with 7 bases fitting TRBD1. The CDR3 spans 15 residues. Germline V gives CDR1 SGHTA, CDR2 FQGNSA. Trimming took 4 bases from V and 0 from J; bases not matched to a gene: 5. In DNA, the CDR3 is TGTGCCAGCAGCTATACCGGGACAGCTAACTATGGCTACACCTTC. Encoded protein: CASSYTGTANYGYTF.

This clone was observed a handful of times. This sequence joins TRBV5-1 and TRBJ2-2; 9 bases are shared with TRBD1. The CDR3 runs to 16 residues. Trimming took 3 bases from V and 3 from J; bases not matched to a gene: 6. The germline V gene encodes CDR1 SGHRS and CDR2 YFSETQ. The CDR3 sequence is CASSSPGQGHTGELFF. CDR3 in DNA: TGCGCCAGCAGCTCACCGGGACAGGGACACACCGGGGAGCTGTTTTTT.

The rearrangement uses TRBV5-4 and TRBJ2-2; D might be TRBD1 (6 bases). Trimming removed 4 bases from V and 1 base from J, with 14 bases in between. In germline, CDR1 is SGHNT, CDR2 YYREEE (reference sequence). There are 16 residues in the CDR3. The DNA for the CDR3 is TGTGCCAGCAGCCCCCTGACAGGACAGAACACCGGGGAGCTGTTTTTT. Amino acids: CASSPLTGQNTGELFF.

This chain uses TRBV7-9 with TRBJ1-5; maybe TRBD1 (5 bases). Looked up from germline, CDR1 is SEHNR and CDR2 is FQNEAQ (reference sequence). The CDR3 loop spans 15 amino acids. V lost 5 bases to trimming and J lost 6 bases, with 17 bases between them. The CDR3 reads CASSRAGQGGQPQHF. Here the CDR3 DNA reads TGTGCCAGCAGCCGTGCGGGGCAGGGTGGTCAGCCCCAGCATTTT. Variable domain in full (rest from reference TRBV7-9 and TRBJ1-5): DTGVSQNPRHKITKRGQNVTFRCDPISEHNRLYWYRQTLGQGPEFLTYFQNEAQLEKSRLLSDRFSAERPKGSFSTLEIQRTEQGDSAMYLCASSRAGQGGQPQHFGDGTRLSIL.

J is TRBJ1-1 and V is TRBV3-1 (or the pseudogene TRBV3-2); D gene unclear. CDR1 and CDR2 (germline): LGHDT, YNNKEL (reference sequence). V lost 2 bases and J lost 0, with 7 bases in between. CDR3 length: 14 amino acids. The CDR3 DNA reads as TGTGCCAGCAGCCAATGGCAGATGAACACTGAAGCTTTCTTT. It encodes CASSQWQMNTEAFF.

The genes are TRBV6-2 or TRBV6-3 and TRBJ2-2; possible D gene TRBD2, 6 bases. Germline assignment: CDR1 MNHEY and CDR2 SVGEGT. Trimming removed 4 bases from V and 2 bases from J, with 11 bases in between. The CDR3 is 15 residues long. The CDR3 loop is CASSSGLFNTGELFF. DNA for the CDR3: TGTGCCAGCAGTTCGGGACTTTTCAACACCGGGGAGCTGTTTTTT.

The V and J genes are TRBV6-2 or TRBV6-3 and TRBJ2-1; TRBD2 might be the D (7 bases). V was trimmed by 5 bases and J by 7 bases, leaving 15 bases between them. CDR1 is MNHEY and CDR2 is SVGEGT in the germline V gene. The CDR3 sequence is 14 residues long. The DNA of the CDR3 is TGTGCCAGCAGTGCGGGGGCCGCAGGGAATGAGCAGTTCTTC. The encoded protein is CASSAGAAGNEQFF.

In its sample, this clone was seen a few times. The V call is TRBV12-3 or TRBV12-4, the J call TRBJ2-2; D is perhaps TRBD2 (5 bases). This CDR3 contains 11 residues. V dropped 2 bases and J dropped 10 bases, with 5 bases sitting between them. The CDR3 loop reads CASSLLAELFF. Written as DNA, the CDR3 is TGTGCCAGCAGTTTACTAGCGGAGCTGTTTTTT.

The chain combines TRBV18 with TRBJ1-1; D remains ambiguous. The V gene's germline CDR1 is KGHSH and CDR2 LQKENI. The CDR3 is 13 residues long. The V end lost 4 bases, the J end lost 1 base, and 7 bases lay between the germline ends. The DNA for the CDR3 is TGTGCCAGCTCACAGGCAGGGAACACTGAAGCTTTCTTT. Translation gives CASSQAGNTEAFF. Full variable domain (outside the CDR3, taken from reference TRBV18 and TRBJ1-1): NAGVMQNPRHLVRRRGQEARLRCSPMKGHSHVYWYRQLPEEGLKFMVYLQKENIIDESGMPKERFSAEFPKEGPSILRIQQVVRGDSAAYFCASSQAGNTEAFFGQGTRLTVV.

The chain employs TRBV7-9 and TRBJ2-3; perhaps TRBD2 as D (6 bases). Germline assignment: CDR1 SEHNR and CDR2 FQNEAQ (reference sequence). CDR3 length: 16 amino acids. The V gene lost 5 bases and the J gene lost 5 bases, with 20 bases spanning the gap. CDR3 in amino acids: CASSRDTTGVLDTQYF. The CDR3 nucleotides read TGTGCCAGCAGCCGTGACACAACGGGAGTGTTAGATACGCAGTATTTT. Full variable domain (outside the CDR3, taken from reference TRBV7-9 and TRBJ2-3): DTGVSQNPRHKITKRGQNVTFRCDPISEHNRLYWYRQTLGQGPEFLTYFQNEAQLEKSRLLSDRFSAERPKGSFSTLEIQRTEQGDSAMYLCASSRDTTGVLDTQYFGPGTRLTVL.

This sequence joins TRBV19 and TRBJ1-2, with D possibly TRBD1 on 6 matching bases. V shed 6 bases and J shed 4 bases, with 15 bases lying between them. CDR3 length: 14 residues. Germline V gene data show CDR1 as LNHDA and CDR2 as SQIVND (reference sequence). The CDR3 loop reads CASRELGQSYGYTF. DNA for the CDR3: TGTGCCAGTAGGGAACTCGGACAGTCCTATGGCTACACCTTC.

V gene TRBV7-2 combines with J gene TRBJ1-1, with a weak D call TRBD1 (5 bases). The CDR3 contains 15 residues. Germline assignment: CDR1 SGHTA and CDR2 FQGNSA. V dropped 1 base and J dropped 5 bases, with 14 bases sitting between them. The CDR3 nucleotides are TGTGCCAGCAGCTTAGGTGCTGGGGAGGGGACTGAAGCTTTCTTT. Its protein is CASSLGAGEGTEAFF.

This clone was observed a handful of times. At one boundary the junction diverges from the germline segment, which might be a read error. The chain recombines TRBV5-1 with TRBJ2-1, with D perhaps TRBD1 (5 bases). CDR1 is SGHRS, CDR2 YFSETQ, per germline. The CDR3 runs 14 residues. CDR3 nucleotides: TGCGCCAGCAGCTTGGGACAGTCCTCCAATGAGCAGTTCTTC. It encodes CASSLGQSSNEQFF.

The rearrangement links TRBV4-3 to TRBJ2-2; TRBD2 matches 9 bases. Germline CDR1 reads LGHNA; CDR2 reads YSLEER. The CDR3 covers 15 residues. V lost 6 bases, J lost 1 base, and 3 bases stayed unmatched. CDR3 nucleotides: TGCGCCAGCAGTTTTAGCGGGGGGAACACCGGGGAGCTGTTTTTT. Translation: CASSFSGGNTGELFF.

The V gene is TRBV19, the J gene TRBJ1-1; unclear D gene. Germline lookup yields CDR1 LNHDA and CDR2 SQIVND (reference sequence). The length of the CDR3 is 15 residues. V lost 3 bases, J lost 1 base, and 12 bases lay in between. CDR3 sequence (DNA): TGTGCCAGTAGTATGGTCGGGTATGGGAACACTGAAGCTTTCTTT. Amino acid sequence: CASSMVGYGNTEAFF. The variable domain in full, completed from reference TRBV19 and TRBJ1-1, reads DGGITQSPKYLFRKEGQNVTLSCEQNLNHDAMYWYRQDPGQGLRLIYYSQIVNDFQKGDIAEGYSVSREKKESFPLTVTSAQKNPTAFYLCASSMVGYGNTEAFFGQGTRLTVV.

The chain recombines TRBV4-1 with TRBJ1-4, with D possibly TRBD1 on 5 matching bases. The CDR3 consists of 15 residues. Germline V gives CDR1 MGHRA, CDR2 YSYEKL. V was shortened by 3 bases and J by 8 bases, with 16 bases between the two germline ends. The CDR3 region is CASSQETDSQEKLFF. DNA of the CDR3: TGCGCCAGCAGCCAGGAGACAGACTCGCAAGAAAAACTGTTTTTT.

This clone was recorded only once. The chain links TRBV15 to TRBJ1-5; D not certain. Germline loops: CDR1 LNHNV, CDR2 YYDKDF (reference sequence). Trimming left V 5 bases short and J 7 bases short, with 12 bases between. This CDR3 spans 13 amino acids. The CDR3: CATSVRDGQPQHF. CDR3 in DNA: TGTGCCACCAGCGTACGCGACGGGCAGCCCCAGCATTTT.

CDR3 nucleotides: TGTGCCAGCAGTTACCGACAGGGGCCTAGCTATGGCTACACCTTC. Amino acids: CASSYRQGPSYGYTF. The J gene is TRBJ1-2, the V gene TRBV6-5, with 8 bases that match TRBD1. Germline V gives CDR1 MNHEY, CDR2 SVGAGI. V lost 2 bases, J lost 4 bases, and 6 bases stayed unmatched. The CDR3 contains 15 residues.

This sequence joins TRBV30 and TRBJ1-5; D perhaps matches TRBD1 (5 bases). V was clipped by 5 bases and J by 4 bases, with 12 bases between them. The length of the CDR3 is 13 residues. The V gene's germline CDR1 is GTSNPN and CDR2 SVGIG (reference sequence). CDR3 loop: CAWAGHTNQPQHF. Here the CDR3 DNA reads TGTGCCTGGGCCGGACATACAAATCAGCCCCAGCATTTT.

The chain combines TRBV24-1 with TRBJ2-2; 7 positions agree with TRBD1. The germline CDR1 and CDR2 sequences are KGHDR and SFDVKD. V dropped 2 bases and J dropped 7; count of bases not matched to a gene: 3. The CDR3 runs 14 residues. The CDR3 DNA follows: TGTGCCACCAGTGATTGGCCAGGGGGCGGGGAGCTGTTTTTT. Translated, it gives CATSDWPGGGELFF.

This chain connects TRBV18 to TRBJ2-1; tentatively, D is TRBD1 (5 bases). V dropped 4 bases and J dropped 2 bases, with 12 bases sitting between them. Germline-derived CDR1 and CDR2 are KGHSH and LQKENI. The CDR3 has 15 amino acids. This CDR3 is CASSLEGAAYNEQFF. In DNA, the CDR3 is TGTGCCAGCTCACTAGAAGGGGCAGCCTACAATGAGCAGTTCTTC.

The chain uses TRBV3-1 (or the pseudogene TRBV3-2) and TRBJ1-1; 7 positions match TRBD1. Unmatched junction bases numbered 14, after V lost 8 bases and J lost 2 bases. The CDR3 has 16 residues. Germline V CDR1 and CDR2: LGHDT, YNNKEL (reference sequence). This CDR3 reads CASLKTPGDSNTEAFF. CDR3 DNA: TGTGCCAGCCTCAAGACCCCCGGGGACAGTAACACTGAAGCTTTCTTT.

The chain links TRBV5-1 to TRBJ1-5, with 10 bases aligning to TRBD1. The germline CDR1 and CDR2 sequences are SGHRS and YFSETQ. V trimming: 4 bases; J trimming: 3 bases; junction bases outside the gene matches: 4. The CDR3 is 15 amino acids. CDR3 nucleotides: TGCGCCAGCAGCACCGGGACAGGGGACAATCAGCCCCAGCATTTT. Encoded protein: CASSTGTGDNQPQHF.

The CDR3 DNA follows: TGTGCCAGCAGCTTCAGGGGGGCCCCCTACAATGAGCAGTTCTTC. Translation gives CASSFRGAPYNEQFF. The chain has TRBV5-6 and TRBJ2-1; the D gene is possibly TRBD1 (7 bases). This CDR3 has 15 amino acids. The ends were cut back, 2 bases at V and 2 bases at J, with 11 bases in the middle. Germline-derived CDR1 and CDR2 are SGHDT and YYEEEE.